This section outlines one T cell receptor (beta chain) sequence together with its context. The germline V gene encodes CDR1 KGHSH and CDR2 LQKENI. The CDR3 is 16 amino acids. With V trimmed by 3 bases and J by 5 bases, 7 bases remained unmatched. Only in-frame clones appear in the TCRdb table, and some are missing; sequencing was by immunoSEQ multiplex PCR. The sample includes some 70,000 clones, just over 90% of them seen just once. These data are taken from a study of technical replicates of blood from several donors. The rearrangement uses TRBV18 and TRBJ2-5, with 12 bases lining up with TRBD2. The sequence was obtained from a human donor in good health. Some clones in this sample may be carry-over from other donors' samples. The sequencing sample was made of PBMCs. CDR3 amino acids: CASSPGLAGHLETQYF. The CDR3 nucleotides read TGTGCCAGCTCACCCGGACTAGCGGGGCATCTGGAGACCCAGTACTTC.